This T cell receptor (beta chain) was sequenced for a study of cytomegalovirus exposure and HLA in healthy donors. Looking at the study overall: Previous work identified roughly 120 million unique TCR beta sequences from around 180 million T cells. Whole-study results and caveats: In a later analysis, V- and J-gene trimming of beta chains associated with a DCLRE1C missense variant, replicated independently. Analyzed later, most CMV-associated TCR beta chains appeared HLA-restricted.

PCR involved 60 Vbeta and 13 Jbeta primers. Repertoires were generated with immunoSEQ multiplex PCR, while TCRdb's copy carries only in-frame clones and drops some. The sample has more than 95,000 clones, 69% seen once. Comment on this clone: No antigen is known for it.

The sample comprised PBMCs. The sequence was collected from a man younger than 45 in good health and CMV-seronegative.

The CDR3 here is CASSSGLAGGQETQYF. The DNA of the CDR3 is TGTGCCAGCAGCTCAGGACTAGCGGGAGGACAAGAGACCCAGTACTTC. The chain combines TRBV13 with TRBJ2-5; TRBD2 matches at 14 bases. CDR1 is PRHDT, CDR2 FYEKMQ, per germline (reference sequence). The V gene end was trimmed by 4 bases and the J gene end by 2 bases; junction bases not matched to a gene: 3. The CDR3 spans 16 residues.